The 25 T cell receptor beta chains listed next were all sequenced from one sample in a study of CD8 T cells in ankylosing spondylitis. TCRdb re-derived calls from the 5' RACE reads in MiXCR, one entry per CDR3 protein. The data show about 360,000 distinct CDR3 sequences, about 20% seen once. Sequences were obtained from blood, either unsorted or a sorted T cell fraction (not recorded which). All receptors derive from a male donor with ankylosing spondylitis or in good health (not recorded which).

This clonotype was observed many times. This chain uses TRBV20-1 with TRBJ2-1, with D possibly matching TRBD2 (5 bases). The ends were cut back, 3 bases at V and 3 bases at J, with 12 bases in the middle. Germline values: CDR1 DFQATT, CDR2 SNEGSKA (reference sequence). The CDR3 runs 14 residues. CDR3 in DNA: TGCAGTGCTAGCCTGTCCCGGGGCTACAATGAGCAGTTCTTC. Translated, it gives CSASLSRGYNEQFF.

The V gene is TRBV27, the J gene TRBJ2-4; weak D call: TRBD1 (6 bases). The germline CDR1 and CDR2 sequences are MNHEY and SMNVEV (reference sequence). This CDR3 comprises 18 residues. Trimming took off 4 bases at V and 1 base at J, with 20 bases between the two ends. CDR3 residues: CASSSIRTGMLAKNIQYF. The CDR3 DNA follows: TGTGCCAGCAGTTCAATCCGTACAGGGATGCTGGCCAAAAACATTCAGTACTTC.

The chain recombines TRBV15 with TRBJ2-1; 9 nucleotides line up with TRBD1. Germline V lookup: CDR1 LNHNV, CDR2 YYDKDF (reference sequence). The CDR3 sequence is 12 residues long. Losses at the gene ends were 11 bases for V and 6 bases for J; bases not matched to a gene: 5. CDR3 amino acids: CASGTGSNEQFF. In DNA, the CDR3 is TGTGCCTCGGGGACAGGGAGCAATGAGCAGTTCTTC.

This clonotype was picked up a small number of times. The gene calls are TRBV29-1 and TRBJ2-1; 7 bases line up with TRBD2. The CDR3 loop spans 12 amino acids. Germline V CDR1 and CDR2: SQVTM, ANQGSEA. J gave up 9 bases and V 5 bases, and 7 bases lay outside the gene matches. The CDR3 here is CSVFIGGFEQFF. The CDR3, as DNA: TGCAGCGTTTTCATCGGGGGGTTTGAGCAGTTCTTC.

This clonotype showed up just a few times. The chain couples TRBV7-9 to TRBJ2-7; D might be TRBD1 (6 bases). V was cut by 5 bases and J by 3 bases, with 20 bases left in between. This CDR3 has 16 amino acids. Germline V gene lookup returns CDR1 SEHNR and CDR2 FQNEAQ (reference sequence). The CDR3 reads CASSESTTDSDYEQYF. Here the CDR3 DNA reads TGTGCCAGCAGCGAATCCACCACGGACAGTGACTACGAGCAGTACTTC.

V usage is TRBV5-1 and J usage is TRBJ2-2; possibly TRBD1 for D (6 bases). Per germline, CDR1 SGHRS and CDR2 YFSETQ. Trimming stripped 2 bases from V and 4 bases from J, with 18 bases between. The length of the CDR3 is 17 residues. As DNA, the CDR3 is TGCGCCAGCAGCTTACCCATACAGGGAAGTAGCACCGGGGAGCTGTTTTTT. Translation: CASSLPIQGSSTGELFF. The variable domain in full, with the rest retrieved from reference TRBV5-1 and TRBJ2-2, is KAGVTQTPRYLIKTRGQQVTLSCSPISGHRSVSWYQQTPGQGLQFLFEYFSETQRNKGNFPGRFSGRQFSNSRSEMNVSTLELGDSALYLCASSLPIQGSSTGELFFGEGSRLTVL.

The rearrangement links TRBV20-1 to TRBJ1-5; D might be TRBD1 (5 bases). V lost 3 bases, J lost 11 bases, and 14 bases lay in between. This CDR3 comprises 12 residues. CDR1 is DFQATT and CDR2 is SNEGSKA in the germline V gene (reference sequence). The CDR3 here is CSASSIGVSQHF. Written as DNA, the CDR3 is TGCAGTGCTAGTTCTATAGGGGTGTCCCAGCATTTT.

This clonotype was observed many times. This sequence joins TRBV18 and TRBJ2-1; possible D gene TRBD2, 6 bases. V lost 0 bases and J lost 3, with 12 bases in between. Germline CDR1 KGHSH, CDR2 LQKENI. The CDR3 spans 16 residues. As DNA, the CDR3 is TGTGCCAGCTCACCACCGCTCCGACTAGGCTACAATGAGCAGTTCTTC. Translation: CASSPPLRLGYNEQFF.

J is TRBJ2-2 and V is TRBV24-1, with unresolved D. The CDR3 totals 15 residues. V shed 0 bases and J shed 2 bases, with 6 bases lying between them. Germline lookup yields CDR1 KGHDR and CDR2 SFDVKD. CDR3 nucleotides: TGTGCCACCAGTGATTTGCGGCAAAACACCGGGGAGCTGTTTTTT. It codes for CATSDLRQNTGELFF.

The sample holds a few counts of this clonotype. The genes are TRBV7-8 and TRBJ2-7, with a possible D match to TRBD1 (6 bases). The CDR3 loop spans 14 amino acids. The V end was cut by 5 bases, the J end by 2 bases, with 13 bases between. CDR1 and CDR2 (germline): SGHVS, FQNEAQ. CDR3: CASSPGTLTYEQYF. The CDR3 nucleotides are TGTGCCAGCAGCCCCGGGACACTGACCTACGAGCAGTACTTC.

The gene calls are TRBV10-1 and TRBJ2-7; 12 bases fit TRBD1. Germline CDR1 and CDR2: WNHNN and SYGVQD (reference sequence). This CDR3 region has 15 residues. V lost 3 bases and J lost 5; bases outside the gene matches: 5. The CDR3 DNA sequence: TGCGCCAGCAGTGACCGGGACAGGGGGCTCCACGAGCAGTACTTC. Translation: CASSDRDRGLHEQYF.

The V and J genes are TRBV27 and TRBJ1-6, with D possibly being TRBD1 (5 bases). Deletions cut 6 bases from V and 7 bases from J, with 13 bases between. CDR3 length: 14 residues. CDR1 and CDR2 (germline): MNHEY, SMNVEV (reference sequence). DNA for the CDR3: TGTGCCAGCAGAGTTGGCAGGGTAAATTCACCCCTCCACTTT. Translated, it gives CASRVGRVNSPLHF.

The sample holds a few counts of this clonotype. The CDR3 loop reads CSAITGGDYGYTF. As DNA, the CDR3 is TGCAGCGCGATTACAGGGGGCGACTATGGCTACACCTTC. This chain links TRBV29-1 with TRBJ1-2, with 9 bases identical to TRBD1. The CDR3 sequence is 13 residues long. Germline loops: CDR1 SQVTM, CDR2 ANQGSEA. The ends lost 7 bases at V and 3 bases at J; junction bases unmatched: 6.

This clonotype occurred a few times. CDR3 DNA sequence: TGTGCCAGCAGAGAACAGGGGGCGGGCGAGCAGTACTTC. This encodes CASREQGAGEQYF. The rearrangement uses TRBV12-3 or TRBV12-4 and TRBJ2-7; 9 bases fit TRBD1. CDR3 size: 13 residues. V shed 6 bases, J shed 6 bases, and the junction held 6 bases outside the gene matches.

In the case of this clonotype: The final CDR3 position lacks the conserved phenylalanine or tryptophan, pointing to a likely read error. This chain's CDR3 is CASSPRTGYNEQFL. The CDR3 DNA reads TGCGCCAGCAGCCCACGGACGGGCTACAATGAGCAGTTCCTC. The chain recombines TRBV5-1 with TRBJ2-1; D gene ambiguous. Trimming removed 4 bases at V and 3 bases at J, with 11 bases between. Per germline, CDR1 SGHRS and CDR2 YFSETQ. The CDR3 spans 14 residues.

V usage is TRBV29-1 and J usage is TRBJ2-2, with 10 bases aligning to TRBD1. The CDR3 spans 14 residues. CDR1 is SQVTM, CDR2 ANQGSEA, per germline. The V and J ends lost 7 bases and 7 bases, in that order; junction bases with no gene match: 9. The CDR3 DNA reads as TGCAGCGCTAGGACAGGGGGACTAAACGGGGAGCTGTTTTTT. Its protein is CSARTGGLNGELFF.

This clonotype occurred a few times. V gene TRBV7-8 combines with J gene TRBJ2-7; possible D gene TRBD1, 6 bases. V gave up 5 bases and J gave up 3 bases, with 14 bases separating them. The germline V gene has CDR1 SGHVS and CDR2 FQNEAQ. The CDR3 consists of 14 residues. The CDR3 protein is CASSPIGRGYEQYF. The CDR3 coding sequence is TGTGCCAGCAGCCCGATAGGCAGGGGCTACGAGCAGTACTTC.

The CDR3 region is CSVEAGTVWGYTF. Here the CDR3 DNA reads TGCAGCGTTGAAGCCGGGACAGTCTGGGGCTACACCTTC. This sequence joins TRBV29-1 and TRBJ1-2; TRBD1 aligns across 7 bases. The germline V gene encodes CDR1 SQVTM and CDR2 ANQGSEA. The CDR3 extends over 13 amino acids. Trimming took 1 base from V and 8 from J; bases not matched to a gene: 7.

The chain uses TRBV20-1 and TRBJ1-2; D not certain. The CDR3 is 13 amino acids. The ends were cut back, 3 bases at V and 4 bases at J, with 12 bases in the middle. The germline gives CDR1 DFQATT, CDR2 SNEGSKA (reference sequence). The CDR3 coding sequence is TGCAGTGCTAGCCTGGGCCTAGGCTATGGCTACACCTTC. Its translation is CSASLGLGYGYTF.

The table lists this clonotype with a few counts. The rearrangement links TRBV24-1 to TRBJ2-2; 8 bases fit TRBD2. The CDR3 spans 17 residues. Germline loops: CDR1 KGHDR, CDR2 SFDVKD. Unmatched junction bases numbered 5, after V lost 0 bases and J lost 3 bases. The CDR3 here is CATSDLNSGVDTGELFF. CDR3 in DNA: TGTGCCACCAGTGATTTGAATAGCGGGGTGGACACCGGGGAGCTGTTTTTT.

This clonotype was seen many times. The chain is built from TRBV29-1 and TRBJ1-1; D gene uncertain. The V end lost 3 bases, the J end lost 1 base, and 6 bases lay between the germline ends. CDR3 length equals 12 residues. Germline V gives CDR1 SQVTM, CDR2 ANQGSEA. The CDR3 sequence: CSVESGNTEAFF. DNA of the CDR3: TGCAGCGTTGAGTCCGGGAACACTGAAGCTTTCTTT. The whole variable domain, remainder taken from reference TRBV29-1 and TRBJ1-1, is SAVISQKPSRDICQRGTSLTIQCQVDSQVTMMFWYRQQPGQSLTLIATANQGSEATYESGFVIDKFPISRPNLTFSTLTVSNMSPEDSSIYLCSVESGNTEAFFGQGTRLTVV.

This clonotype appeared a few times. This sequence joins TRBV12-3 or TRBV12-4 and TRBJ1-5; D remains ambiguous. This CDR3 is 12 amino acids long. V was cut by 2 bases and J by 5 bases, with 4 bases left in between. CDR3 bases: TGTGCCAGCAGTTTACGAGATCAGCCCCAGCATTTT. Its translation is CASSLRDQPQHF.

The chain is built from TRBV4-1 and TRBJ2-7; tentatively, D is TRBD1 or TRBD2 (6 bases each). The V end was cut by 5 bases, the J end by 5 bases, with 28 bases between. The CDR3 runs 18 residues. Germline values: CDR1 MGHRA, CDR2 YSYEKL. The CDR3 protein is CASSEFPPGAQEGDEQYF. The CDR3 DNA is TGCGCCAGCAGCGAATTCCCCCCGGGGGCGCAGGAAGGGGACGAGCAGTACTTC.

The chain employs TRBV6-5 and TRBJ2-7; perhaps TRBD2 as D (7 bases). This CDR3 has 13 amino acids. The V end was cut by 4 bases, the J end by 3 bases, with 10 bases between. Germline V CDR1 and CDR2: MNHEY, SVGAGI. This CDR3 is CASSWEGDYEQYF. The CDR3 coding sequence is TGTGCCAGCAGTTGGGAGGGGGACTACGAGCAGTACTTC.

This clonotype was seen a handful of times. This rearrangement joins TRBV11-1 to TRBJ1-6, with TRBD1 matching over 8 bases. In germline, CDR1 is SGHAT, CDR2 FQDESV (reference sequence). There are 19 residues in the CDR3. Losses at the gene ends were 3 bases for V and 6 bases for J; bases not matched to a gene: 16. This CDR3 reads CASSLDELKTGARNSPLHF. The CDR3 DNA follows: TGTGCCAGCAGCTTGGACGAATTAAAGACAGGGGCTCGTAATTCACCCCTCCACTTT. Combining the CDR3 with reference TRBV11-1 and TRBJ1-6 gives the whole variable domain EAEVAQSPRYKITEKSQAVAFWCDPISGHATLYWYRQILGQGPELLVQFQDESVVDDSQLPKDRFSAERLKGVDSTLKIQPAELGDSAMYLCASSLDELKTGARNSPLHFGNGTRLTVT.